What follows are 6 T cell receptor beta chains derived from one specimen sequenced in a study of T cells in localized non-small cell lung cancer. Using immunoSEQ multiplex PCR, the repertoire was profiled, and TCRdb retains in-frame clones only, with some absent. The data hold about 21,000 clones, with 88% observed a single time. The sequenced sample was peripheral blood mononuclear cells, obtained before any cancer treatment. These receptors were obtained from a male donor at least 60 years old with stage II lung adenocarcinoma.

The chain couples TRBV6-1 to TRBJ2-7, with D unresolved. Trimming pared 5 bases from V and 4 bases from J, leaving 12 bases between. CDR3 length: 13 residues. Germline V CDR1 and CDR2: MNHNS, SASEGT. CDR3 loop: CASSSYSRYEQYF. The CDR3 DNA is TGTGCCAGCAGTTCCTACTCCCGGTACGAGCAGTACTTC.

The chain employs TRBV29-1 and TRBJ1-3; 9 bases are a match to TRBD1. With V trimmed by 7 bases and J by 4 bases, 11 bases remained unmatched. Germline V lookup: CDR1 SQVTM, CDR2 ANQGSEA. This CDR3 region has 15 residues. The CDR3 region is CSADTGGSIGNTIYF. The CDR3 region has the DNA TGCAGCGCCGACACAGGGGGCTCTATCGGAAACACCATATATTTT.

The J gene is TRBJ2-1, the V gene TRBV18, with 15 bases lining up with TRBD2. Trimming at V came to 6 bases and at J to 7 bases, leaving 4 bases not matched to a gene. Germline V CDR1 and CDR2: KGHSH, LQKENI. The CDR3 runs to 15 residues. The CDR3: CASSAGTSGRNEQFF. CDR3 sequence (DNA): TGTGCCAGCTCGGCCGGGACTAGCGGGAGGAATGAGCAGTTCTTC.

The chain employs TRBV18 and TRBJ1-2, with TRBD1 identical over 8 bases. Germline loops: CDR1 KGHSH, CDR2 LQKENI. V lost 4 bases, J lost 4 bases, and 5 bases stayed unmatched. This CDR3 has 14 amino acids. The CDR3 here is CASSRTGWAYGYTF. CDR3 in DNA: TGTGCCAGCTCACGGACAGGGTGGGCCTATGGCTACACCTTC.

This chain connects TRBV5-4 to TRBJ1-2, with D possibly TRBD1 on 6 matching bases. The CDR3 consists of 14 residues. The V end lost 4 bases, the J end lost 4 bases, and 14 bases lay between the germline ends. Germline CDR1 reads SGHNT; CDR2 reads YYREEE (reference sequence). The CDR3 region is CASSTGQPPYGYTF. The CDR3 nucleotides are TGTGCCAGCAGCACCGGACAGCCACCCTATGGCTACACCTTC. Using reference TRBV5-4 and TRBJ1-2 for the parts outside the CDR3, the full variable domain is ETGVTQSPTHLIKTRGQQVTLRCSSQSGHNTVSWYQQALGQGPQFIFQYYREEENGRGNFPPRFSGLQFPNYSSELNVNALELDDSALYLCASSTGQPPYGYTFGSGTRLTVV.

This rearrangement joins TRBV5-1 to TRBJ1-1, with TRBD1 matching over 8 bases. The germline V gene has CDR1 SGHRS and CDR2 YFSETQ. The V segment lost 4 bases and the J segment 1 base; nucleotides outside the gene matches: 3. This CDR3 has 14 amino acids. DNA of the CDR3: TGCGCCAGCAGCGTGACAGGGGCGAACACTGAAGCTTTCTTT. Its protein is CASSVTGANTEAFF.